This passage covers 27 T cell receptor beta chains from one sample sequenced in a study of T-cell reconstitution after alpha-beta-depleted transplantation in children. Unique molecular identifiers were incorporated into the prepared TCRbeta library. One entry per CDR3 protein results from TCRdb running MiXCR on the PCR reads. The sample holds a few hundred thousand distinct CDR3 sequences, 9.5% to 13% seen once. This specimen consisted of PBMCs, obtained before TCRalphabeta/CD19-depleted stem cell transplant. These receptors were obtained from a child under two years old with acute myeloid leukemia, due to receive a stem cell transplant.

This clonotype showed up many times. The gene calls are TRBV11-2 and TRBJ2-2, with 14 bases fitting TRBD2. V gave up 5 bases and J gave up 5 bases; unmatched junction bases: 10. CDR3 size: 18 residues. CDR1 and CDR2 from the germline V gene are SGHAT and FQNNGV. In DNA, the CDR3 is TGTGCCAGCAGCCCTACGGGACTAGCGGGAGTGAGTACCGGGGAGCTGTTTTTT. Translation: CASSPTGLAGVSTGELFF.

Ten or more counts support this clonotype. The V and J genes are TRBV20-1 and TRBJ2-1, with TRBD2 identical over 10 bases. CDR1 and CDR2 (germline): DFQATT, SNEGSKA (reference sequence). The CDR3 has 15 residues. V was pared by 5 bases and J by 5 bases, with 9 bases of the junction left unmatched. DNA of the CDR3: TGCAGTGCTCTCCCCGGGACTAGCGCCGACAATGAGCAGTTCTTC. Protein: CSALPGTSADNEQFF.

This clonotype was observed many times. This chain joins TRBV7-2 and TRBJ1-1; no reliable D call. The CDR3 totals 13 residues. Germline assignment: CDR1 SGHTA and CDR2 FQGNSA. Trimming cost V 2 bases and J 2 bases, with 6 bases left between them. CDR3 protein: CASSLNGNTEAFF. CDR3 sequence (DNA): TGTGCCAGCAGCTTAAACGGAAACACTGAAGCTTTCTTT.

This clonotype showed up many times. The genes are TRBV5-5 and TRBJ2-4; TRBD1 matches at 7 bases. The germline V gene has CDR1 SGHKS and CDR2 YYEKEE (reference sequence). The CDR3 has 13 residues. After removal of 4 bases from V and 8 bases from J, the junction contained 6 bases not matched to a gene. The DNA of the CDR3 is TGTGCCAGCAGCCGGACAGGCGGCGACATTCAGTACTTC. This encodes CASSRTGGDIQYF. Full variable domain (outside the CDR3, taken from reference TRBV5-5 and TRBJ2-4): DAGVTQSPTHLIKTRGQQVTLRCSPISGHKSVSWYQQVLGQGPQFIFQYYEKEERGRGNFPDRFSARQFPNYSSELNVNALLLGDSALYLCASSRTGGDIQYFGAGTRLSVL.

This clonotype was picked up many times. The CDR3, as DNA: TGTGCCAGCAGCTTGGGACTAGCGGGGGGGACTTACAATGAGCAGTTCTTC. Translating gives CASSLGLAGGTYNEQFF. This chain links TRBV5-4 with TRBJ2-1, with 14 bases that match TRBD2. There are 17 residues in the CDR3. Trimming removed 0 bases from V and 4 bases from J; junction bases left unmatched: 3. The germline CDR1 and CDR2 sequences are SGHNT and YYREEE (reference sequence).

This clonotype was counted many times. The J gene is TRBJ2-6, the V gene TRBV11-2; TRBD1 agrees at 10 bases. CDR1 and CDR2 from the germline V gene are SGHAT and FQNNGV. The CDR3 runs to 18 residues. Unmatched junction bases numbered 5, after V lost 2 bases and J lost 1 base. The CDR3 DNA sequence: TGTGCCAGCAGCTTAAGACAGGGGGCTACTTCTGGGGCCAACGTCCTGACTTTC. Amino acids: CASSLRQGATSGANVLTF.

This clonotype was seen many times. This chain uses TRBV5-6 with TRBJ2-3; no definite D call. This CDR3 has 16 residues. Germline V gene data show CDR1 as SGHDT and CDR2 as YYEEEE. V lost 6 bases and J 6 bases, leaving 23 bases between the germline ends. DNA of the CDR3: TGTGCCAGCAATATCTGGGCCCTATGGGCCTTGGATACGCAGTATTTT. Translation: CASNIWALWALDTQYF.

The sample holds a few counts of this clonotype. The rearrangement links TRBV15 to TRBJ2-4, with D hard to call. V was trimmed by 3 bases and J by 4 bases, leaving 4 bases between them. This CDR3 contains 12 residues. Germline CDR1 and CDR2: LNHNV and YYDKDF (reference sequence). CDR3 residues: CATSRVKNIQYF. CDR3 coding DNA: TGTGCCACCAGCAGGGTGAAAAACATTCAGTACTTC.

The J gene is TRBJ1-2, the V gene TRBV7-9; D not resolved. With 5 bases removed from V and 8 bases from J, the gap between germline ends came to 18 bases. This CDR3 comprises 14 residues. CDR1 is SEHNR and CDR2 is FQNEAQ in the germline V gene (reference sequence). CDR3 sequence (DNA): TGTGCCAGCAGCCCGCGGGCCCTTATAGGGGGCTACACCTTC. Its protein product is CASSPRALIGGYTF.

This clonotype was detected many times. V is TRBV11-2 and J is TRBJ1-1; TRBD1 might be the D (5 bases). Germline CDR1 SGHAT, CDR2 FQNNGV. The V and J ends lost 5 bases and 6 bases respectively, with 16 bases between them. This CDR3 region has 14 residues. This CDR3 reads CASSPPGRFSEAFF. CDR3 DNA sequence: TGTGCCAGCAGCCCCCCAGGGAGGTTCTCTGAAGCTTTCTTT.

This clonotype was recorded a few times. The chain is built from TRBV5-1 and TRBJ1-1; no reliable D call. This CDR3 has 15 amino acids. The germline gives CDR1 SGHRS, CDR2 YFSETQ. Trimming cost V 0 bases and J 1 base, with 10 bases left between them. As DNA, the CDR3 is TGCGCCAGCAGCTTGGCCCCCACCCAGAACACTGAAGCTTTCTTT. It codes for CASSLAPTQNTEAFF.

The sample holds many counts of this clonotype. This sequence joins TRBV9 and TRBJ2-7, with 11 bases lining up with TRBD2. In germline, CDR1 is SGDLS, CDR2 YYNGEE. The CDR3 length is 15 residues. Trimming removed 3 bases from V and 4 bases from J; junction bases left unmatched: 6. This CDR3 reads CASSGSTSGIYEQYF. The CDR3 nucleotides read TGTGCCAGCAGCGGCTCGACTAGCGGGATTTACGAGCAGTACTTC.

In this sample, this clonotype turned up many times. The V and J genes are TRBV5-1 and TRBJ2-3; TRBD1 aligns across 9 bases. The CDR3 is made up of 15 amino acids. Germline V gives CDR1 SGHRS, CDR2 YFSETQ. V shed 4 bases, J shed 6 bases, and the junction held 9 bases outside the gene matches. DNA for the CDR3: TGCGCCAGCAGCGCAGCTCCCGGGACAGGGGATACGCAGTATTTT. This encodes CASSAAPGTGDTQYF.

This clonotype was detected many times. The chain has TRBV29-1 and TRBJ2-5, with D possibly matching TRBD1 (6 bases). Germline values: CDR1 SQVTM, CDR2 ANQGSEA. The V end was cut by 4 bases, the J end by 1 base, with 16 bases between. This CDR3 comprises 15 residues. DNA of the CDR3: TGCAGCGTTGGCTATTCCGGACAGCTCCAAGAGACCCAGTACTTC. It encodes CSVGYSGQLQETQYF.

In its sample, this clonotype was seen many times. This rearrangement joins TRBV4-1 to TRBJ1-3; D unclear. With 2 bases removed from V and 0 bases from J, the gap between germline ends came to 8 bases. Germline CDR1 and CDR2: MGHRA and YSYEKL. The length of the CDR3 is 15 residues. For the CDR3, the DNA is TGCGCCAGCAGCCAATTCGGGATCTCTGGAAACACCATATATTTT. Protein: CASSQFGISGNTIYF.

This clonotype was picked up many times. This rearrangement joins TRBV7-9 to TRBJ2-5, with D hard to call. The length of the CDR3 is 15 residues. Germline CDR1 SEHNR, CDR2 FQNEAQ (reference sequence). Trimming removed 3 bases from V and 4 bases from J, with 15 bases in between. DNA for the CDR3: TGTGCCAGCAGCTTCGCGAGGAGTCTGGGAGAGACCCAGTACTTC. Translation: CASSFARSLGETQYF.

The chain couples TRBV3-1 to TRBJ2-1; 14 bases are a match to TRBD2. CDR1 LGHDT and CDR2 YNNKEL come from the germline V gene (reference sequence). CDR3 length: 15 amino acids. V shed 5 bases and J 8 bases; nucleotides not matched to a gene: 5. In DNA, the CDR3 is TGTGCCAGCAGCTCGTCGACTAGCGGGAGGGATGAGCAGTTCTTC. This translates into CASSSSTSGRDEQFF.

This clonotype was seen at least ten times. The chain links TRBV5-1 to TRBJ2-2; 9 bases map to TRBD2. Trimming took 3 bases from V and 14 from J; bases not matched to a gene: 8. The CDR3 is 13 residues long. The germline V gene encodes CDR1 SGHRS and CDR2 YFSETQ. The CDR3 DNA follows: TGCGCCAGCAGCTCCCGACTAGCGGACGCCCTGTTTTTT. Its translation is CASSSRLADALFF.

Comments on this clonotype: A much larger clone sits a single nucleotide away, making a read error possible. The chain carries TRBV4-2 and TRBJ2-1; 15 bases align to TRBD2. Germline V gene lookup returns CDR1 LGHNA and CDR2 YNFKEQ. V trimming: 11 bases; J trimming: 7 bases; junction bases outside the gene matches: 21. CDR3 size: 19 residues. CDR3: CAGGKYGTGLAGGPNEQFF. The CDR3 DNA follows: TGTGCCGGCGGAAAATACGGAACAGGACTAGCGGGAGGGCCGAATGAGCAGTTCTTC.

This clonotype was detected ten times or more. The V call is TRBV6-5, the J call TRBJ1-1; D ambiguous. The germline V and J ends were trimmed by 0 bases and 8 bases, with 10 bases remaining between them. This CDR3 has 13 amino acids. From germline, CDR1 is MNHEY and CDR2 SVGAGI. CDR3 amino acids: CASSYSVTVEAFF. The DNA of the CDR3 is TGTGCCAGCAGTTACTCTGTCACAGTCGAAGCTTTCTTT.

In its sample, this clonotype was seen many times. The chain links TRBV6-5 to TRBJ1-4; TRBD1 aligns across 9 bases. CDR1 MNHEY and CDR2 SVGAGI come from the germline V gene. The CDR3 sequence is 15 residues long. V dropped 2 bases and J dropped 5; count of bases not matched to a gene: 3. The CDR3 DNA reads TGTGCCAGCAGTTACGGACAGGGGACAAATGAAAAACTGTTTTTT. Translating gives CASSYGQGTNEKLFF.

The sample holds many counts of this clonotype. The chain carries TRBV20-1 and TRBJ2-1; D unresolved. This CDR3 has 12 residues. V was pared by 3 bases and J by 5 bases, with 8 bases between. The V gene's germline CDR1 is DFQATT and CDR2 SNEGSKA (reference sequence). The CDR3 spells CSASQLNNEQFF. Here the CDR3 DNA reads TGCAGTGCTAGCCAACTGAACAATGAGCAGTTCTTC.

In this sample, this clonotype turned up many times. The genes are TRBV12-3 or TRBV12-4 and TRBJ2-3, with D perhaps assigned TRBD1 or TRBD2 (6 bases each). The V end lost 3 bases, the J end lost 5 bases, and 15 bases lay between the germline ends. The CDR3 is 15 residues long. The CDR3 DNA reads as TGTGCCAGCAGTTTTTGGGGGGCCGGTGGAGATACGCAGTATTTT. Translation gives CASSFWGAGGDTQYF.

This clonotype was seen many times. The rearrangement uses TRBV28 and TRBJ1-2, with D perhaps matching TRBD1 (6 bases). Trimming took 6 bases from V and 4 from J, leaving 15 bases between them. The CDR3 is 14 amino acids. Germline lookup yields CDR1 MDHEN and CDR2 SYDVKM. Written as DNA, the CDR3 is TGTGCCAGCAGAAACAGGGAAGCCTTCTATGGCTACACCTTC. This gives the protein CASRNREAFYGYTF.

At least ten counts were recorded for this clonotype. The CDR3 DNA is TGCAGCCCTTCCGGGACAGGGGACACAGATACGCAGTATTTT. Translated, it gives CSPSGTGDTDTQYF. V and J are TRBV29-1 and TRBJ2-3; 10 nucleotides match TRBD1. Germline assignment: CDR1 SQVTM and CDR2 ANQGSEA. The CDR3 runs to 14 residues. The J segment lost 2 bases and the V segment lost 8 bases, leaving 7 bases of the junction unmatched.

The chain joins TRBV21-1 to TRBJ2-1; the table's D call, TRBD2, was not checked against the DNA. TRBV21-1 is described as a pseudogene. CDR3 length equals 18 residues. CDR3 in amino acids: CASSKESGGGRAGNEQFF. CDR3 nucleotides: TGTGCCAGCAGCAAAGAGTCCGGTGGCGGGAGGGCCGGGAATGAGCAGTTCTTC.

The sample holds many counts of this clonotype. The rearrangement uses TRBV6-2 or TRBV6-3 and TRBJ2-5; D unclear. Germline CDR1 MNHEY, CDR2 SVGEGT. The CDR3 length is 11 residues. The ends were cut back, 6 bases at V and 7 bases at J, with 9 bases in the middle. CDR3 nucleotides: TGTGCCAGCAGCAAGAGTGGGACCCAGTACTTC. Its protein is CASSKSGTQYF.